Shown below are 16 T cell receptor beta chains from a single sample sequenced in a study of T cells in Graves' hyperthyroidism and ophthalmopathy. Using RNA transcripts as the source, TCR beta CDR3 regions were amplified. The primer set for the first-round RT-PCR of the TCR CDR3 was HTBI. Via MiXCR, TCRdb re-called the multiplex PCR reads, giving one row per CDR3 protein. Here the sample spans 650,000 to 800,000 distinct CDR3 sequences, nearly 45% being singletons. The sequencing sample was made of peripheral blood or thyroid tissue (not recorded which). These receptors all stem from an adult man with Graves' disease, either hyperthyroidism or ophthalmopathy (not recorded which).

This clonotype was observed a handful of times. CDR3: CASSGQRQETQYF. In nucleotides, the CDR3 is TGTGCCAGCAGTGGACAGCGACAAGAGACCCAGTACTTC. The rearrangement uses TRBV12-3 or TRBV12-4 and TRBJ2-5; D is possibly TRBD1 (6 bases). This CDR3 spans 13 amino acids. V was trimmed by 5 bases and J by 2 bases, leaving 9 bases between them.

This clonotype was seen only once. The chain recombines TRBV7-3 with TRBJ2-7; a possible D gene is TRBD2 (5 bases). The V end was cut by 0 bases, the J end by 9 bases, with 6 bases between. Germline CDR1 reads SGHTA; CDR2 reads FQGTGA. This CDR3 is built from 11 residues. The CDR3: CASSLTGGQYF. CDR3 DNA: TGTGCCAGCAGCTTAACCGGAGGGCAGTACTTC. The full variable domain, in which reference TRBV7-3 and TRBJ2-7 provide the parts outside the CDR3, is GAGVSQTPSNKVTEKGKYVELRCDPISGHTALYWYRQSLGQGPEFLIYFQGTGAADDSGLPNDRFFAVRPEGSVSTLKIQRTERGDSAVYLCASSLTGGQYFGPGTRLTVT.

V is TRBV19 and J is TRBJ1-4; D remains ambiguous. The V end was cut by 0 bases, the J end by 8 bases, with 13 bases between. This CDR3 has 15 residues. The germline V gene encodes CDR1 LNHDA and CDR2 SQIVND (reference sequence). The CDR3 nucleotides read TGTGCCAGTAGTATAGAGGAGGGATTAGGAGAAAAACTGTTTTTT. This encodes CASSIEEGLGEKLFF.

On this clonotype: A read error may produce the germline difference seen at one junction end. CDR3 loop: CAGREDEGYYGYTF. The CDR3 region has the DNA TGTGCCGGCAGGGAGGATGAGGGATACTATGGCTACACCTTC. The genes are TRBV25-1 and TRBJ1-2; tentative D call: TRBD1 (5 bases). The length of the CDR3 is 14 residues. From germline, CDR1 is MGHDK and CDR2 SYGVNS.

On this clonotype itself: A clone one base away is much larger, so this may be a read error. The chain couples TRBV2 to TRBJ1-3, with D uncertain. The V end was cut by 6 bases, the J end by 0 bases, with 6 bases between. Germline CDR1 is SNHLY and CDR2 is FYNNEI. CDR3 length equals 13 residues. CDR3 region: CASREISGNTIYF. CDR3 sequence (DNA): TGTGCCAGCAGGGAAATCTCTGGAAACACCATATATTTT.

With respect to this clonotype: Just one base apart from a much larger clone, this may be a read error. V gene TRBV7-2 combines with J gene TRBJ1-1; 7 bases agree with TRBD1. Looked up from germline, CDR1 is SGHTA and CDR2 is FQGNSA. J was trimmed by 5 bases and V by 5 bases; bases with no gene match: 5. The CDR3 covers 13 residues. CDR3 protein: CASSKDRWTEAFF. The CDR3 DNA is TGTGCCAGCAGCAAGGACAGGTGGACTGAAGCTTTCTTT.

The genes are TRBV20-1 and TRBJ1-1; D might be TRBD1 (5 bases). In germline, CDR1 is DFQATT, CDR2 SNEGSKA (reference sequence). This CDR3 region has 15 residues. V lost 5 bases and J lost 0, with 16 bases in between. The CDR3: CSAVLGGSVNTEAFF. In DNA, the CDR3 is TGCAGTGCTGTGCTCGGGGGGTCGGTGAACACTGAAGCTTTCTTT.

Written as DNA, the CDR3 is TGTGCCAGCTCACCCGGGACTAGCGGGAGGGCTCAAGAGACCCAGTACTTC. Translation: CASSPGTSGRAQETQYF. The chain recombines TRBV2 with TRBJ2-5; 16 bases line up with TRBD2. V was pared by 8 bases and J by 2 bases, with 8 bases of the junction left unmatched. Germline V gives CDR1 SNHLY, CDR2 FYNNEI. The CDR3 runs 17 residues.

The chain is built from TRBV20-1 and TRBJ1-3; 8 bases map to TRBD1. V was clipped by 5 bases and J by 3 bases; unmatched bases: 3. The germline gives CDR1 DFQATT, CDR2 SNEGSKA (reference sequence). The CDR3 runs to 13 residues. CDR3 DNA sequence: TGCAGTGCTGCGGGACAGGTTGGAAACACCATATATTTT. Translated, it gives CSAAGQVGNTIYF.

The CDR3 loop reads CASSYGRQDYNYGYTF. The CDR3 nucleotides are TGTGCCAGCAGTTACGGGAGACAAGACTATAACTATGGCTACACCTTC. The chain combines TRBV2 with TRBJ1-2, with no clear D. CDR1 is SNHLY and CDR2 is FYNNEI in the germline V gene. V lost 5 bases and J 1 base, leaving 17 bases between the germline ends. This CDR3 spans 16 amino acids.

This clonotype was seen many times. The CDR3 loop is CSARARDYGYTF. The CDR3 DNA reads as TGCAGTGCTAGAGCCAGGGACTATGGCTACACCTTC. The chain employs TRBV20-1 and TRBJ1-2; a possible D gene is TRBD1 (5 bases). V was pared by 1 base and J by 3 bases, with 6 bases between. CDR3 length equals 12 residues. Germline CDR1 and CDR2: DFQATT and SNEGSKA (reference sequence).

This clonotype was seen only a few times. This chain joins TRBV7-8 and TRBJ1-3, with D hard to call. Per the germline V gene, CDR1 is SGHVS and CDR2 is FQNEAQ. The CDR3 sequence is 16 residues long. Deletions cut 1 base from V and 4 bases from J, with 14 bases between. CDR3 DNA: TGTGCCAGCAGCTTAGGGGTCGGGCGGCCGGGAAACACCATATATTTT. Its protein product is CASSLGVGRPGNTIYF.

This clonotype was recorded at least ten times. CDR3 sequence: CSVGLAGTEAFF. The CDR3 DNA reads as TGCAGCGTTGGTTTGGCAGGCACTGAAGCTTTCTTT. The chain carries TRBV29-1 and TRBJ1-1; D remains unclear. The V and J ends lost 4 bases and 4 bases respectively, with 10 bases between them. CDR1 and CDR2 (germline): SQVTM, ANQGSEA. The CDR3 spans 12 residues.

The chain carries TRBV29-1 and TRBJ1-2, with a tentative D call TRBD1 (5 bases). V lost 7 bases and J lost 4, with 16 bases in between. This CDR3 is built from 13 residues. Per the germline V gene, CDR1 is SQVTM and CDR2 is ANQGSEA. The CDR3 protein is CSEPQGRSYGYTF. CDR3 coding DNA: TGCAGCGAACCTCAGGGACGGAGCTATGGCTACACCTTC. Full variable domain (missing parts from reference TRBV29-1 and TRBJ1-2): SAVISQKPSRDICQRGTSLTIQCQVDSQVTMMFWYRQQPGQSLTLIATANQGSEATYESGFVIDKFPISRPNLTFSTLTVSNMSPEDSSIYLCSEPQGRSYGYTFGSGTRLTVV.

This clonotype was seen only once. The chain carries TRBV7-9 and TRBJ2-2; TRBD1 matches at 8 bases. The CDR3 totals 14 residues. V lost 5 bases, J lost 5 bases, and 4 bases stayed unmatched. Per germline, CDR1 SEHNR and CDR2 FQNEAQ (reference sequence). The CDR3 region is CASSTTGGTGELFF. The CDR3 nucleotides read TGTGCCAGCAGCACCACAGGGGGTACCGGGGAGCTGTTTTTT.

In its sample, this clonotype was seen many times. The chain carries TRBV7-9 and TRBJ2-5, with D possibly TRBD2 on 6 matching bases. The CDR3 totals 14 residues. V shed 5 bases and J shed 5 bases, with 15 bases lying between them. Looked up from germline, CDR1 is SEHNR and CDR2 is FQNEAQ (reference sequence). The CDR3 reads CASSVLGGAETQYF. CDR3 sequence (DNA): TGTGCCAGCAGCGTTCTCGGGGGAGCCGAGACCCAGTACTTC.